This T cell receptor beta chain was captured in a study of blood T cell repertoires in COVID-19. Measured with immunoSEQ multiplex PCR; TCRdb has only the in-frame clones, and not every one. The table includes 350,000 or so clones, roughly 89% detected once. V shed 4 bases and J shed 5 bases, with 9 bases lying between them. The germline CDR1 and CDR2 sequences are LNHDA and SQIVND (reference sequence). The CDR3 extends over 13 amino acids. Enrollment of patients from Seattle took place during active infection, with longitudinal follow-up. This receptor was taken from a woman aged 55 to 70 with COVID-19, enrolled during active disease. Sequenced input: peripheral blood. J is TRBJ2-4 and V is TRBV19; TRBD1 is a possible D gene (6 bases). The CDR3 loop reads CASSRGRENIQYF. Here the CDR3 DNA reads TGTGCCAGTAGTAGGGGGCGCGAAAACATTCAGTACTTC.